This T cell receptor beta chain was obtained from a study of regulatory T cells in long-lasting Graves disease (dated by TCRdb to about 2021). Looking at the study overall: In the newly diagnosed Graves' disease group, patients had been taking antithyroid drugs for less than 3 months. A total of some 35 samples underwent TCR sequencing, from around 13 patients with persistent Graves' disease and 20 or so patients with newly diagnosed Graves' disease. The study was registered as a clinical trial and conducted in China. Persistent Graves' disease patients were compared with newly diagnosed Graves' disease patients by peripheral blood TCR sequencing and RNA sequencing. What the study reported, not specific to this receptor: Preferential use of TRBV28, TRBJ1-2 and TRBJ2-5 was observed in persistent disease, whereas TRBV20-1 and TRBJ2-1 were favored in newly diagnosed disease. Patients with persistent disease shared more public clonotypes (over 2,500) than newly diagnosed patients did (approximately 970). Sequencing and analysis were limited to the TCR beta chain. Because the primary lesion, thyroid tissue, could not be accessed, the study looked at peripheral blood alone. The small sample size was acknowledged by the authors as a limitation that may reduce accuracy. Compared with newly diagnosed patients, persistent Graves' disease patients had lower TCR Shannon entropy and fewer highly expanded clones, which suggests clonal expansion.

According to the study, the label for this sample's time point signals: newly diagnosed GD, antithyroid drugs for less than 3 months. RNA was extracted from PBMCs in TRIzol for both TCR sequencing and RNA sequencing. The diagnosis of Graves' disease followed American Thyroid Association guidelines. Patients were recruited from an endocrinology department in Xi'an, China. Each patient gave about 8.1 milliliters of peripheral blood, collected in an EDTA anticoagulant tube. PBMCs were isolated by Ficoll Paque Plus density gradient separation without further T cell sorting. An Agilent 2100 Bioanalyzer and agarose gel were used to check RNA quality, while a NanoDrop 2000 measured RNA concentration. Libraries were constructed by multiplex PCR. Sequencing relied on an Illumina HiSeq 4000. CDR3 regions were amplified by Arm-PCR with iRepertoire HTBI primers to construct TCR beta libraries. Before sequencing, the PCR products went through gel purification. Regarding the original processing steps: Gene usage analysis of CDR3 amino acid clonotypes relied on the roughly 58 TRBV and around 14 TRBJ segments identified across samples. COPE and FqMerger were used to merge filtered high-quality paired reads into contigs. BLAST was used to align contigs to the IMGT TRBV, TRBD and TRBJ reference genes, and CDR3 was defined following IMGT. Any clonotype with a frequency above 0.1% was classified as a highly expanded clone. Repertoire diversity was measured by Shannon entropy, and V-J evenness by the Gini coefficient. Clonotypes shared by more than one individual were considered public. The raw public reads went through TCRdb reprocessing: fastp at Q25, MiXCR clone calling, in-frame beta chains kept. Each entry is one CDR3 protein sequence, shown with its most common DNA and genes. TCRdb, not the original authors, processed these V and J calls. Here the sample has some 220,000 distinct CDR3 sequences; approximately 18% occur a single time. The ten largest clones represent 12% of the sample.

A note on this clonotype: Its antigen is currently not known. Base quality data are lacking; no much larger clone is found one base away.

Taken from the germline V gene (reference sequence), the CDR1 and CDR2 loops are SEHNR and FQNEAQ. At the junction V is shortened by 3 bases and J by 0 bases; bases outside the gene matches: 1. Spanning cysteine to phenylalanine, the CDR3 consists of 15 amino acids. The CDR3 DNA has 45 bases and is translated from base 1. Another study also made use of these data, one on T cells in Graves' hyperthyroidism and ophthalmopathy. The second study reports: Stable Graves' hyperthyroidism was defined as the absence of progression to ophthalmopathy over 18 months of follow-up. Hyperthyroidism patients were newly diagnosed, with disease duration under 2 months, and aged 18 to 65 years. Patients with uncontrolled infections, other autoimmune diseases, pregnancy or lactation were excluded. Diagnoses were based on clinical symptoms, serum thyroxine and TRAb, thyroid ultrasound and orbital computed tomography. For the first round of RT-PCR on the TCR CDR3, the HTBI primer set was used together with the Qiagen OneStep RT-PCR kit. Most expanded thyroid clonotypes (frequency above 0.001) were also detected in blood, a finding suggesting that blood repertoires may reflect thyroid immune responses. Ophthalmopathy was separated from stable hyperthyroidism by a 13 V-J signature model, with roughly 88% sensitivity and 81% to 82% specificity obtained in cross-validation and 80%/75% obtained in testing. During validation, the model predicted progression to ophthalmopathy a median of around six months ahead of onset, with roughly 65% sensitivity and about 75% specificity. TCR V-J signatures able to tell the groups apart were searched for in a discovery cohort of about a hundred patients, of whom fewer than 45 had Graves' ophthalmopathy and 57 had stable Graves' hyperthyroidism. Whether ophthalmopathy could be predicted prospectively was tested in an independent validation cohort made up of 18 hyperthyroidism patients plus 17 patients who later progressed to ophthalmopathy. The 100 or so discovery patients were randomly split 7:3 into training and test sets. The study also compared thyroid tissue and blood T-cell repertoires from roughly six Graves' hyperthyroidism patients. After blood sampling, hyperthyroidism patients were treated with methimazole at a starting dose of 30 mg daily, and ophthalmopathy patients were treated with high-dose intravenous methylprednisolone. Libraries were constructed in a second round of multiplex PCR, after which size selection and purification were carried out. Libraries were sequenced paired-end with 100 bp reads on an Illumina HiSeq2000. SOAPnuke was used to process the raw data, throwing out any read that contained adapters or uncalled bases, had a mean Phred below 15, or lacked an exact constant-primer or identifier match. COPE v1.2.5 was used to merge the high-quality paired reads, and each unique nucleotide sequence was defined as a clonotype. MiTCR v1.1 was used to align the clonotypes against IMGT TRBV, TRBD and TRBJ reference segments. Only V-J combinations with frequency above 0.0001, covering about 99% of repertoires, were analysed. A TCS score was defined as the ratio between F50 (clonal expansion) and ExV (chaos), using BLOSUM62-based TCRdist between CDR3 peptides within each V-J. Welch's t-statistics and random forest reduced 514 V-J features to 13, which were used in a naive Bayes classifier (R e1071). Sample size was not statistically predetermined, and blinding of investigators to group allocation was not performed. The paper reports TCR Vbeta CDR3 sequencing of over 130 peripheral blood samples: fewer than 50 ophthalmopathy, 70 to 85 hyperthyroidism and about 17 progressor patients.

Sequencing used peripheral blood mononuclear cells (PBMCs), obtained at new diagnosis, from a patient treated with antithyroid drugs. This receptor was identified in a woman in her twenties or thirties with Graves disease. Donor details come from another sample of the same person, matched by shared clones. This chain is built from TRBV7-9 and TRBJ1-4; 7 junctional bases match TRBD1. The CDR3 region reads CASSFGQATNEKLFF. The nucleotide sequence reads TGTGCCAGCAGCTTTGGACAGGCAACTAATGAAAAACTGTTTTTT.